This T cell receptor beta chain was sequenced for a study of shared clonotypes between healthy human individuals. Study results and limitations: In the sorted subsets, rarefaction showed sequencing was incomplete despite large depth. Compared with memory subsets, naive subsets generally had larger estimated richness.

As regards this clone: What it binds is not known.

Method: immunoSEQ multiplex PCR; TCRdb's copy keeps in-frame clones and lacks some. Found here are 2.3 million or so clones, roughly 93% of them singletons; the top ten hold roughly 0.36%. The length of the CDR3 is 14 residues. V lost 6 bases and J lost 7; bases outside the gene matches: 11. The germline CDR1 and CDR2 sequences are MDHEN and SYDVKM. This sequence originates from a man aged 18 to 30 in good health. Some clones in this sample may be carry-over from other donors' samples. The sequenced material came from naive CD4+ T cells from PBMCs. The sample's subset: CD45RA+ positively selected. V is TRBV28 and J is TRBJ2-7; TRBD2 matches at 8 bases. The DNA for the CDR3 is TGTGCCAGCAGCGGTGGCGGGAGGCCCCTGGAGCAGTACTTC. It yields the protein CASSGGGRPLEQYF.